This T cell receptor (beta chain) was sequenced in a study of blood T cell repertoires in COVID-19. This clone has a single count. With 5 bases clipped from V and 6 bases from J, the junction kept 9 bases outside the gene matches. CDR1 and CDR2 from the germline V gene are SGHTA and FQGNSA. The CDR3 spans 14 residues. Repertoires were generated with immunoSEQ multiplex PCR, while TCRdb's copy carries only in-frame clones and drops some. The sample records 180,000 or so clones, around 83% being singletons. This rearrangement joins TRBV7-2 to TRBJ2-7, with 8 bases fitting TRBD2. Sample: PBMCs or T cells enriched from blood (not recorded which). The sequence came from a woman aged 45-59 years in a cohort exposed to, infected with or recovered from COVID-19 (not recorded which). The chain's CDR3 is CASSLTSGWVEQYF. The CDR3 DNA reads as TGTGCCAGCAGCCTTACTAGCGGCTGGGTCGAGCAGTACTTC.